This T cell receptor beta chain is drawn from a study of T-cell reconstitution after alpha-beta-depleted transplantation in children listed by TCRdb under 2016. Regarding the study in general: The study quantitatively tracked T-cell immune reconstitution after TCRalphabeta/CD19-depleted allogeneic hematopoietic cell transplantation in children using TCR repertoire profiling. The full study reports these points: About two months after transplant, the apparently early recovery of alphabetaT-cell counts reportedly depended on just several hundred clones that had expanded rapidly and came from non-depleted graft cells. The high TCRbeta diversity at day 60 in some patients was ascribed to recipient T cells and intrathymic progenitors that had survived conditioning. Over subsequent months, a decline in hyperexpanded clone frequencies was noted, and after one year, T-cell counts and TCRbeta diversity were mostly ascribed to newly produced T cells.

In the case of this clonotype: Its antigen is currently not known. No base quality values were provided; no much bigger clone lies one nucleotide off.

The method behind the library was PCR. The run used an Illumina HiSeq 2500. TCR libraries were prepared with molecular barcoding, using unique molecular identifiers to normalize TCRbeta repertoire quantification. TCRdb redid the processing of the public reads, applying fastp at Q25 and MiXCR, and retained in-frame beta chains. Each entry is one CDR3 protein sequence, shown with its most common DNA and genes. Within this sample are 200,000 to 300,000 distinct CDR3 sequences, with roughly 7.7% of them counted one time only. The ten top clones hold less than 8% of the sample. The sample's treatment or condition label is to be understood as: allogeneic hematopoietic cell transplantation with graft depleted of TCRalphabeta T cells and CD19 B cells. Transplant recipients were children who received TCRalphabeta/CD19-depleted allogeneic hematopoietic cell grafts. V ends up 5 bases short and J 6 bases short, with an unmatched junction base count of 9. Its CDR3 holds 15 amino acids, cysteine through phenylalanine. Only CDR3 DNA remains: 45 bases, in frame from the first base. Sequences SEHNR (CDR1) and FQNEAQ (CDR2) are obtained from the germline V gene (reference sequence).

The V gene is TRBV7-9 and the J gene is TRBJ1-2; 10 middle bases align to TRBD1. The sample was PBMCs, mostly from graft donor cells, taken 180 days after TCRalphabeta/CD19-depleted stem cell transplant. The sequence derives from a male patient aged 10-17 years who had a stem cell transplant for acute lymphoblastic leukemia, so the T cells may come from the graft donor. The nucleotides read TGTGCCAGCAGCCCTCGGGACAGGGGAAGTGATGGCTACACCTTC. It encodes CASSPRDRGSDGYTF.